Listed below are T cell receptor beta chains from one sample, sequenced in a study of beta chain features in type 1 diabetes. This table comes from immunoSEQ multiplex PCR, and its TCRdb copy is limited to in-frame clones, with some not included. The data show about 900,000 clones, with 15% to 20% seen just once and 0.023% held by the top ten. The sequenced material came from naive CD4+ T cells from blood. The origin of the receptors is a woman under 30 in good health. CDR3s include the opening cysteine and the closing phenylalanine or tryptophan. Fields, in order: D gene, V gene, CDR3 length, clone size, J gene, CDR3 DNA, CDR3 protein. A D gene is named only where the DNA matches it firmly. The size of a clone is reported for some rows only, either as once, few or many, or as a class for expanded clones.

>TRBD1|TRBV5-1|14|few|TRBJ1-1
TGCGCCAGCAGCTCGGGACAGGGAAGGACTGAAGCTTTCTTT
CASSSGQGRTEAFF
>TRBD2|TRBV7-9|16|few|TRBJ2-6
TGTGCCAGCAGCTACGGCGGGGGGACTGGGGCCAACGTCCTGACTTTC
CASSYGGGTGANVLTF
>NA|TRBV14|12|few|TRBJ1-2
TGTGCCAGCAGCCGGGACCCCTATGGCTACACCTTC
CASSRDPYGYTF
>NA|TRBV7-6|15|NA|TRBJ2-3
TGTGCCAGCAGCTTGGGCTTAGCGGACACAGATACGCAGTATTTT
CASSLGLADTDTQYF
>TRBD2|TRBV5-1|15|few|TRBJ2-7
TGCGCCAGCAGCTACACTAGCGGGGGATCCTACGAGCAGTACTTC
CASSYTSGGSYEQYF
>TRBD2|TRBV7-9|15|NA|TRBJ2-5
TGTGCCAGCAGCTTAGAACTAGCGGTCCAAGAGACCCAGTACTTC
CASSLELAVQETQYF
>NA|TRBV7-2|15|few|TRBJ1-3
TGTGCCAGCAGCTTAGGGGGGGTCTCTGGAAACACCATATATTTT
CASSLGGVSGNTIYF
>TRBD1|TRBV14|20|few|TRBJ1-1
TGTGCCAGCAGCCAAGGGGCTTGGGGACAGGGTTCAAGGGGGAACACTGAAGCTTTCTTT
CASSQGAWGQGSRGNTEAFF
>TRBD2|TRBV28|15|few|TRBJ2-7
TGTGCCAGCAGCGGATCTAGCGGGAGAATTTTCGAGCAGTACTTC
CASSGSSGRIFEQYF
>TRBD1|TRBV28|17|NA|TRBJ1-5
TGTGCCAGCAGTTTGTGGGCAGGGGGCGCTTCCAATCAGCCCCAGCATTTT
CASSLWAGGASNQPQHF
>NA|TRBV5-6|13|few|TRBJ2-2
TGTGCCAGCAGCCTCCCAGGGGTCTTTGGGCTGTTTTTT
CASSLPGVFGLFF
>TRBD2|TRBV13|12|NA|TRBJ2-7
TGTGCCAGCAGCTCAACCGGGACTAGCTTATACTTC
CASSSTGTSLYF
>NA|TRBV11-1|12|NA|TRBJ2-7
TGTGCCAGCAGCCAGACGAATTACGAGCAGTACTTC
CASSQTNYEQYF
>NA|TRBV14|11|few|TRBJ2-7
TGTGCCAGCAGCCCAGGACAGCGGAAGTACTTC
CASSPGQRKYF
>NA|TRBV19|13|few|TRBJ2-7
TGTGCCAGTAGTATGTTAGGGGGCTACGAGCAGTACTTC
CASSMLGGYEQYF
>TRBD1|TRBV5-4|15|NA|TRBJ2-3
TGTGCCAGCAGCAGGGGACAGGGACTTGCAGATACGCAGTATTTT
CASSRGQGLADTQYF
>TRBD1|TRBV7-2|16|NA|TRBJ1-1
TGTGCCAGCAGCTTAGACCTGGACAGGGTGGACACTGAAGCTTTCTTT
CASSLDLDRVDTEAFF
>TRBD1|TRBV5-5|14|few|TRBJ2-3
TGTGCCAGCAGCCAGGGACAGCTCACAGATACGCAGTATTTT
CASSQGQLTDTQYF
>TRBD2|TRBV6-5|15|few|TRBJ2-7
TGTGCCAGCAGTTACAGTAGCGGGAGGGCTGGGGAGCAGTACTTC
CASSYSSGRAGEQYF
>TRBD2|TRBV28|15|NA|TRBJ2-3
TGTGCCAGCAGATCTACTAGCGGGAGGACAGATACGCAGTATTTT
CASRSTSGRTDTQYF
>NA|TRBV18|13|few|TRBJ2-3
TGTGCCAGCTCACCATCCCGCACAGATACGCAGTATTTT
CASSPSRTDTQYF
>NA|TRBV7-2|16|NA|TRBJ2-1
TGTGCCAGCAGCTTTAGGCGACAGTCGAGGATCAATGAGCAGTTCTTC
CASSFRRQSRINEQFF
>NA|TRBV15|13|few|TRBJ2-7
TGTGCCACCAGCAGAGATGTTCTCTACGAGCAGTACTTC
CATSRDVLYEQYF
>NA|TRBV7-9|12|NA|TRBJ1-5
TGTGCCAGCAGCTTATCGGCCGGGCCCCAGCATTTT
CASSLSAGPQHF
>TRBD1|TRBV7-9|14|few|TRBJ2-5
TGTGCCAGTACTAGGACAGGGGGCCAAGAGACCCAGTACTTC
CASTRTGGQETQYF
>NA|TRBV6-5|13|NA|TRBJ2-5
TGTGCCAGCAGGTCTACGGGACAAGAGACCCAGTACTTC
CASRSTGQETQYF
>NA|TRBV19|16|few|TRBJ1-2
TGTGCCAGTAGTATAGAACCGGGACAAGACAACTATGGCTACACCTTC
CASSIEPGQDNYGYTF
>NA|TRBV4-3|16|NA|TRBJ2-7
TGCGCCAGCAGCCTAAGTTACGCGGGTTCGGTCTACGAGCAGTACTTC
CASSLSYAGSVYEQYF
>NA|TRBV28|13|NA|TRBJ1-2
TGTGCCAGCAGGGACACCCCCTTAGCGGGCTACACCTTC
CASRDTPLAGYTF
>NA|TRBV4-2|15|few|TRBJ2-2
TGTGCCAGCAGCCAAGAAGGGCCATCGACCGGGGAGCTGTTTTTT
CASSQEGPSTGELFF